This T cell receptor beta chain was found in a study of cytomegalovirus exposure and HLA in healthy donors. Regarding the study as a whole: The classifier was said to identify cytomegalovirus status with high specificity and sensitivity.

This CDR3 has 15 residues. V lost 3 bases and J 0 bases, leaving 9 bases between the germline ends. CDR1 KGHSH and CDR2 LQKENI come from the germline V gene. PCR involved 60 Vbeta and 13 Jbeta primers. Some clones are missing from TCRdb's copy, which holds only in-frame ones; the method was immunoSEQ multiplex PCR. This table holds some 86,000 clones, roughly three quarters found once. Notes on this clone: The antigen is not known.

The rearrangement uses TRBV18 and TRBJ1-5; D unclear. The specimen was PBMCs. This receptor was identified in a woman aged 40 to 49 in good health and CMV-seropositive. This chain's CDR3 is CASSPGRYSNQPQHF. CDR3 in DNA: TGTGCCAGCTCACCGGGGAGGTATAGCAATCAGCCCCAGCATTTT.